In this sample, the clone carrying this T cell receptor beta chain turned up a few times. This entry comes from a study of T cells in Graves' hyperthyroidism and ophthalmopathy. Researchers amplified the TCR beta CDR3 regions from RNA transcripts. The HTBI primer set was used in a first-round RT-PCR of the TCR CDR3. TCRdb used MiXCR to reprocess the multiplex PCR reads, holding one entry per CDR3 protein. The profile shows approximately 600,000 distinct CDR3 sequences, approximately 15% of them singletons. Patients having uncontrolled infection, another autoimmune disease, pregnancy or lactation were not included. Unmatched junction bases numbered 8, after V lost 6 bases and J lost 2 bases. The CDR3 totals 14 residues. The V gene's germline CDR1 is DFQATT and CDR2 SNEGSKA (reference sequence).

This receptor was obtained from a woman aged 18-30 years with Graves' ophthalmopathy. The material sequenced was blood. The genes are TRBV20-1 and TRBJ2-5; 8 bases line up with TRBD2. CDR3 DNA: TGCAGTGCCCCACGGGGGGGGCCGCAAGAGACCCAGTACTTC. This encodes CSAPRGGPQETQYF.